The 3 T cell receptor beta chains in this list originate from one sample, sequenced in a study of graft-versus-host responses after intestinal transplantation. These receptors' targets are unknown. This table comes from immunoSEQ multiplex PCR, and its TCRdb copy is limited to in-frame clones, with some not included. The sample contains tens of thousands of clones, roughly nine tenths of which appear only once. The sequencing here drew on unstimulated CD8+ T cells sorted from spleen or lymph node cells, taken before intestinal transplant. The receptors stem from a human donor who received an intestinal transplant.

The chain links TRBV6-6 to TRBJ2-3; 7 bases map to TRBD2. This CDR3 is built from 14 residues. Germline CDR1 reads MNHNY; CDR2 reads SVGAGI (reference sequence). The V segment lost 8 bases and the J segment 1 base; nucleotides outside the gene matches: 6. For the CDR3, the DNA is TGTGCCAGCCTTGACGGACTAGGCACAGATACGCAGTATTTT. It yields the protein CASLDGLGTDTQYF.

The V call is TRBV7-9, the J call TRBJ1-2, with D perhaps TRBD1 (5 bases). The V gene lost 6 bases and the J gene lost 0 bases, with 14 bases spanning the gap. The germline V gene has CDR1 SEHNR and CDR2 FQNEAQ (reference sequence). This CDR3 spans 15 amino acids. The CDR3 coding sequence is TGTGCCAGCAGTTCGACAGCCATAGCTAACTATGGCTACACCTTC. As protein: CASSSTAIANYGYTF.

The rearrangement uses TRBV27 and TRBJ2-7, with 9 bases that match TRBD1. CDR1 and CDR2 (germline): MNHEY, SMNVEV (reference sequence). The CDR3 contains 14 residues. The ends lost 7 bases at V and 2 bases at J; junction bases unmatched: 6. The CDR3 protein is CASKAGTGPYEQYF. DNA of the CDR3: TGTGCCAGCAAAGCCGGGACAGGGCCCTACGAGCAGTACTTC.